This T cell receptor (beta chain) was sequenced for a study of a mutant IDH1 vaccine in newly diagnosed glioma. Study as a whole: Vaccinations were initiated 4-6 weeks following radiotherapy alone, or were given together with temozolomide cycles. Among treated patients, roughly 60% were male and roughly 38% female, and mean age was about 40 years. Patients previously underwent radiotherapy, temozolomide, or both, and most underwent both.

Time point meaning: week 5, during vaccination. The study gave 300 ug of mutant IDH1 20-mer peptide per vaccine dose, with topical imiquimod. Points from the study as a whole: Changes in top peripheral clonotypes did not appear linked to pseudoprogression.

Assay used: immunoSEQ multiplex PCR; TCRdb lists only in-frame clones, some missing. The sample has 40,000 to 60,000 clones; more than 70% are singletons. The CDR3 totals 12 residues. Trimming stripped 4 bases from V and 9 bases from J, with 10 bases between. Germline V lookup: CDR1 SEHNR, CDR2 FQNEAQ (reference sequence). This clone was detected only a few times. Its antigen is as yet unknown. This clonotype was sampled from a woman between 40 and 55 years old with glioma. The sample in question was PBMCs, obtained from a glioma patient whose treatment included an IDH1 peptide vaccine. This chain links TRBV7-9 with TRBJ2-1, with D perhaps TRBD1 (5 bases). CDR3 residues: CASSSQGGEQFF. The CDR3 nucleotides read TGTGCCAGCAGCTCTCAGGGTGGTGAGCAGTTCTTC. The whole variable domain, remainder taken from reference TRBV7-9 and TRBJ2-1, is DTGVSQNPRHKITKRGQNVTFRCDPISEHNRLYWYRQTLGQGPEFLTYFQNEAQLEKSRLLSDRFSAERPKGSFSTLEIQRTEQGDSAMYLCASSSQGGEQFFGPGTRLTVL.